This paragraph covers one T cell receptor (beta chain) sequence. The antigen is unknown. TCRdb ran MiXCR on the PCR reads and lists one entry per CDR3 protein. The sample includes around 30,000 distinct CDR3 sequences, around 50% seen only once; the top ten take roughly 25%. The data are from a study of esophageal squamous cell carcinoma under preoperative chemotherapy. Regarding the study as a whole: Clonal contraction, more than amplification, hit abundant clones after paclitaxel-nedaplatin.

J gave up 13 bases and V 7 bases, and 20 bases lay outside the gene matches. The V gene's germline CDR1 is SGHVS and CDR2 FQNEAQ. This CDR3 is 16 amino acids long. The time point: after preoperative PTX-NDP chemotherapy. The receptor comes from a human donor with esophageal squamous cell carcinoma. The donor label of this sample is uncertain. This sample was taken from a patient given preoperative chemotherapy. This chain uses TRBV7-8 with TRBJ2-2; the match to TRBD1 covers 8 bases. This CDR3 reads CASMGLQGASTGTLFF. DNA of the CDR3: TGTGCCAGCATGGGCCTCCAGGGGGCAAGCACCGGGACGCTGTTTTTT.